The 15 T cell receptor beta chains below all came from one sample that was sequenced in a study of blood T cell repertoires in COVID-19. Data came from immunoSEQ multiplex PCR; TCRdb stores just in-frame clones and leaves some out. The sample has about 230,000 clones; 75% to 90% are singletons. The sample comprised peripheral blood. The receptor set was obtained from a man aged 35-49 years with acute or convalescent COVID-19.

The J gene is TRBJ2-5, the V gene TRBV10-3; a possible D gene is TRBD2 (5 bases). Deletions cut 8 bases from V and 2 bases from J, with 9 bases between. Germline values: CDR1 ENHRY, CDR2 SYGVKD. CDR3 length: 12 residues. In nucleotides, the CDR3 is TGTGCCATCGGCCGGACTCAAGAGACCCAGTACTTC. This sequence encodes CAIGRTQETQYF.

The chain has TRBV29-1 and TRBJ2-7, with D possibly TRBD1 on 5 matching bases. CDR3 length: 13 residues. Germline V CDR1 and CDR2: SQVTM, ANQGSEA. V shed 6 bases and J shed 5 bases, with 17 bases lying between them. The chain's CDR3 is CSVPDTLLDEQYF. DNA for the CDR3: TGCAGCGTGCCGGACACCCTTCTCGACGAGCAGTACTTC.

This clone was seen just once. V gene TRBV2 combines with J gene TRBJ1-1; the D gene is possibly TRBD1 (5 bases). The CDR3 runs to 13 residues. Germline V gene sequence: CDR1 SNHLY, CDR2 FYNNEI. Trimming left V 11 bases short and J 1 base short, with 14 bases between. The CDR3 DNA is TGTGCCTCTGCCAGGGAACCGAACACTGAAGCTTTCTTT. Translated: CASAREPNTEAFF.

The V call is TRBV19, the J call TRBJ1-4, with TRBD1 matching over 10 bases. V lost 0 bases and J lost 11; bases outside the gene matches: 6. Germline CDR1 is LNHDA and CDR2 is SQIVND (reference sequence). The CDR3 is 15 amino acids. In DNA form, the CDR3 reads TGTGCCAGTAGTATAGATGGGACAGGGGTGCGGAAACTGTTTTTT. Protein product: CASSIDGTGVRKLFF.

This clone was counted a single time. The chain uses TRBV24-1 and TRBJ2-2; tentative D call: TRBD1 (6 bases). The CDR3 length is 15 residues. Germline V gene lookup returns CDR1 KGHDR and CDR2 SFDVKD. Trimming removed 6 bases from V and 0 bases from J, with 10 bases in between. The CDR3 loop is CATSTTGPNTGELFF. DNA for the CDR3: TGTGCCACCAGTACGACAGGACCGAACACCGGGGAGCTGTTTTTT.

The chain employs TRBV25-1 and TRBJ1-1; unclear D gene. Germline V lookup: CDR1 MGHDK, CDR2 SYGVNS. V was shortened by 3 bases and J by 1 base, with 15 bases between the two germline ends. The CDR3 length is 16 residues. The DNA of the CDR3 is TGTGCCAGCAGTGACGACTACGGGGTGAGGAACACTGAAGCTTTCTTT. It is translated as CASSDDYGVRNTEAFF. The entire variable domain, with the rest obtained from reference TRBV25-1 and TRBJ1-1, is as follows: EADIYQTPRYLVIGTGKKITLECSQTMGHDKMYWYQQDPGMELHLIHYSYGVNSTEKGDLSSESTVSRIRTEHFPLTLESARPSHTSQYLCASSDDYGVRNTEAFFGQGTRLTVV.

The chain carries TRBV6-5 and TRBJ1-2; 10 nucleotides line up with TRBD1. The V gene's germline CDR1 is MNHEY and CDR2 SVGAGI. With V trimmed by 6 bases and J by 0 bases, 4 bases remained unmatched. CDR3 length equals 15 residues. The CDR3 sequence is CASRKGQGTNYGYTF. Here the CDR3 DNA reads TGTGCCAGCAGGAAGGGACAGGGGACTAACTATGGCTACACCTTC.

J is TRBJ2-1 and V is TRBV12-3 or TRBV12-4; D not resolved. V gave up 3 bases and J gave up 9 bases, with 9 bases separating them. The CDR3 loop spans 12 amino acids. The CDR3 sequence is CASSFGRAEQFF. CDR3 in DNA: TGTGCCAGCAGTTTTGGGCGCGCTGAGCAGTTCTTC.

The chain uses TRBV5-1 and TRBJ2-6; D gene unclear. Germline assignment: CDR1 SGHRS and CDR2 YFSETQ. The CDR3 extends over 15 amino acids. V was clipped by 0 bases and J by 2 bases, with 6 bases between them. CDR3 DNA: TGCGCCAGCAGCTTGGTAGGAGCTGGGGCCAACGTCCTGACTTTC. It yields the protein CASSLVGAGANVLTF.

This chain joins TRBV18 and TRBJ2-4, with D possibly TRBD2 on 5 matching bases. The germline V and J ends were trimmed by 3 bases and 1 base, with 13 bases remaining between them. This CDR3 comprises 16 residues. Germline V gives CDR1 KGHSH, CDR2 LQKENI. Here the CDR3 reads CASSPPGGLAKNIQYF. CDR3 DNA sequence: TGTGCCAGCTCACCCCCGGGCGGACTTGCCAAAAACATTCAGTACTTC.

The J gene is TRBJ2-1, the V gene TRBV21-1; the D call of TRBD2 is as the table states it, not checked on the DNA. TRBV21-1 is described as a pseudogene. The CDR3 spans 16 residues. CDR3 region: CASSKSRRVLRNEQFF. Here the CDR3 DNA reads TGTGCCAGCAGCAAATCCCGGAGAGTTCTCCGCAATGAGCAGTTCTTC.

The chain uses TRBV5-6 and TRBJ1-2; TRBD1 might be the D (6 bases). The germline V gene encodes CDR1 SGHDT and CDR2 YYEEEE. Deletions cut 4 bases from V and 3 bases from J, with 19 bases between. This CDR3 is 16 amino acids long. The CDR3, as DNA: TGTGCCAGCAGCCCATTGGCGGGGGCAGGGGACTATGGCTACACCTTC. This translates into CASSPLAGAGDYGYTF.

This clone was observed a few times. The V call is TRBV5-1, the J call TRBJ1-1; no clear D. The V gene's germline CDR1 is SGHRS and CDR2 YFSETQ. Trimming took 4 bases from V and 0 from J, leaving 10 bases between them. This CDR3 is built from 14 residues. The CDR3 sequence: CASSPSGMNTEAFF. DNA for the CDR3: TGCGCCAGCAGCCCAAGTGGCATGAACACTGAAGCTTTCTTT. Full variable domain (missing parts from reference TRBV5-1 and TRBJ1-1): KAGVTQTPRYLIKTRGQQVTLSCSPISGHRSVSWYQQTPGQGLQFLFEYFSETQRNKGNFPGRFSGRQFSNSRSEMNVSTLELGDSALYLCASSPSGMNTEAFFGQGTRLTVV.

This clone was seen a handful of times. The genes are TRBV5-6 and TRBJ1-1; tentative D call: TRBD1 (6 bases). V was trimmed by 4 bases and J by 4 bases, leaving 17 bases between them. The CDR3 has 15 residues. CDR1 SGHDT and CDR2 YYEEEE come from the germline V gene. CDR3: CASSPYWGGGTEAFF. The CDR3 region has the DNA TGTGCCAGCAGCCCCTACTGGGGGGGCGGCACTGAAGCTTTCTTT.

The chain employs TRBV11-2 and TRBJ1-2; weak D call: TRBD1 (5 bases). V lost 1 base and J lost 8, with 11 bases in between. This CDR3 contains 13 residues. In germline, CDR1 is SGHAT, CDR2 FQNNGV. In nucleotides, the CDR3 is TGTGCCAGCAGCTTAGGGGGCGGCACCGGCTACACCTTC. Its protein is CASSLGGGTGYTF.